This T cell receptor (beta chain) was identified in a study of blood T cells in healthy people across ages. Whole-study findings and limits: Naive and antigen-experienced cells could not be conclusively compared, given unsorted PBMCs. Roughly linearly, TCR beta diversity per million T cells fell as age increased. There was a strong correlation between TCR beta diversity and naive T cell percentage.

About this clonotype: Its antigen remains unknown.

PCR was performed a second time for roughly 6 to 12 cycles using a sample-barcoded 5' primer and a J-beta primer mix. TCRdb redid the calling of the 5' RACE reads with MiXCR, one entry per CDR3 protein. The sample holds roughly 1.5 million distinct CDR3 sequences, approximately 42% seen once. The CDR3 is made up of 16 amino acids. Trimming took off 2 bases at V and 0 bases at J, with 14 bases between the two ends. CDR1 is SGDLS and CDR2 is YYNGEE in the germline V gene. The chain uses TRBV9 and TRBJ1-1, with D possibly TRBD1 on 5 matching bases. Sequencing was done on a sample of blood. The sequence was collected from a woman between 18 and 29 years old in good health. The CDR3 DNA sequence: TGTGCCAGCAGCGTCGGGACGGCCGACATGAACACTGAAGCTTTCTTT. Translation gives CASSVGTADMNTEAFF.